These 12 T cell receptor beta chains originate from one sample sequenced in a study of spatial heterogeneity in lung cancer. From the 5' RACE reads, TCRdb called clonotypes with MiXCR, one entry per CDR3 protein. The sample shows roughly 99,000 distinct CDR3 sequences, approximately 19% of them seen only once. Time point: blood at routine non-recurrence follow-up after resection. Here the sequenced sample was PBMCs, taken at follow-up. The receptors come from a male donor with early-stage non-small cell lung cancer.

For the CDR3, the DNA is TGTGCCAGTTCGCCGCTAGGTAGTGGCTACACCTTC. Amino acids: CASSPLGSGYTF. The gene calls are TRBV19 and TRBJ1-2, with D unresolved. Trimming left V 8 bases short and J 7 bases short, with 14 bases between. The CDR3 runs to 12 residues. CDR1 is LNHDA and CDR2 is SQIVND in the germline V gene (reference sequence). Combining the CDR3 with reference TRBV19 and TRBJ1-2 gives the whole variable domain DGGITQSPKYLFRKEGQNVTLSCEQNLNHDAMYWYRQDPGQGLRLIYYSQIVNDFQKGDIAEGYSVSREKKESFPLTVTSAQKNPTAFYLCASSPLGSGYTFGSGTRLTVV.

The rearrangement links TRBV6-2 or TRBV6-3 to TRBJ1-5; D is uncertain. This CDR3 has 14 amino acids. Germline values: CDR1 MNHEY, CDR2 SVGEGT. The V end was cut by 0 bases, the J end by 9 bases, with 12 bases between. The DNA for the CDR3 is TGTGCCAGCAGTTACTCGGCCACTTCTCCGCCCCAGCATTTT. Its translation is CASSYSATSPPQHF.

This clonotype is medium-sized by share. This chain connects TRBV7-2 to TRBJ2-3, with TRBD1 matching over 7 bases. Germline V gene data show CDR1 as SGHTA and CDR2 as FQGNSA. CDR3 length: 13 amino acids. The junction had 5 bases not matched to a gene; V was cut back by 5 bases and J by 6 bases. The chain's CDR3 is CASSLRQGDTQYF. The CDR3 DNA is TGTGCCAGCAGCCTTAGACAGGGCGATACGCAGTATTTT.

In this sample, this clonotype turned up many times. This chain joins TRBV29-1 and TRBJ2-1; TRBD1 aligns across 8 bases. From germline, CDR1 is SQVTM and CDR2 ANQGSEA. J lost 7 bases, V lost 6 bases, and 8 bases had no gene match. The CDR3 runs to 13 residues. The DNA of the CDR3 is TGCAGCGTCACTCAGGGGGCGGCGAATGAGCAGTTCTTC. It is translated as CSVTQGAANEQFF.

In nucleotides, the CDR3 is TGCGCCAGCAGCTTGGACGGTGAAAAACTGTTTTTT. Amino acids: CASSLDGEKLFF. The rearrangement links TRBV5-1 to TRBJ1-4; no reliable D call. V lost 0 bases, J lost 7 bases, and 4 bases lay in between. This CDR3 is built from 12 residues. Germline V gene sequence: CDR1 SGHRS, CDR2 YFSETQ.

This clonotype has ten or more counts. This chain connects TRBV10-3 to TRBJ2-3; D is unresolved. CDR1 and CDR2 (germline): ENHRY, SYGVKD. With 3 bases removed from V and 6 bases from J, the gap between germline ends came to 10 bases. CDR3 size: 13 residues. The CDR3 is CAISDTWSDTQYF. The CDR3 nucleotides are TGTGCCATCAGTGATACGTGGTCCGATACGCAGTATTTT.

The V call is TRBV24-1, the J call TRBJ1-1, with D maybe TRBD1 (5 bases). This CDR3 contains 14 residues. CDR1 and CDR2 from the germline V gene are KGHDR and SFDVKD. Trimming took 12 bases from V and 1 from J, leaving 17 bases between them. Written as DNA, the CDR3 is TGTGCCGTATCGGGGGAACCTTCGAACACTGAAGCTTTCTTT. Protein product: CAVSGEPSNTEAFF.

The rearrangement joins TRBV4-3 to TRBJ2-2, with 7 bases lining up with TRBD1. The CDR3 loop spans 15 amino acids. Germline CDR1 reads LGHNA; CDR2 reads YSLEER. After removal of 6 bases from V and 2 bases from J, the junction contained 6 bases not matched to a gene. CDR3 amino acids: CASSSDRVNTGELFF. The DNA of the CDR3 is TGCGCCAGCAGTTCCGACAGGGTCAACACCGGGGAGCTGTTTTTT.

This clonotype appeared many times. The CDR3 region is CASSQDGGDHGELFF. CDR3 bases: TGTGCCAGCAGCCAAGATGGGGGAGACCACGGGGAGCTGTTTTTT. The chain carries TRBV4-2 and TRBJ2-2; D could derive from TRBD1 or TRBD2 (5 bases each). This CDR3 is built from 15 residues. The germline CDR1 and CDR2 sequences are LGHNA and YNFKEQ. V gave up 0 bases and J gave up 7 bases, with 12 bases separating them.

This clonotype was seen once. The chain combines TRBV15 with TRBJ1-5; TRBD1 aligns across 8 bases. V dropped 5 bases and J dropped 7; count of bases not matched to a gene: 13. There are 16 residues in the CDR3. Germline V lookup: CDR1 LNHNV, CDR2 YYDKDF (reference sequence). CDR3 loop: CATSAGRQGTGQPQHF. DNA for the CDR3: TGTGCCACCAGCGCAGGACGACAGGGGACGGGACAGCCCCAGCATTTT.

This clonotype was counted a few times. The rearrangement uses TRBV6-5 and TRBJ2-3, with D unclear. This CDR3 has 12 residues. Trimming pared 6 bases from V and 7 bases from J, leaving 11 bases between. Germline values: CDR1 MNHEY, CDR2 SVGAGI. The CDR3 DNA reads TGTGCCAGCAGGTCGGGTCTCAATACGCAGTATTTT. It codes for CASRSGLNTQYF.

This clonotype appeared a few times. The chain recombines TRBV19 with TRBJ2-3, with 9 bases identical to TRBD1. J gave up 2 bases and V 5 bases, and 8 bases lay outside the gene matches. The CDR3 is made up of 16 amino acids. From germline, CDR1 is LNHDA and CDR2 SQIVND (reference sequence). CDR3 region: CASSLGQGLNTDTQYF. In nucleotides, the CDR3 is TGTGCCAGTAGTCTGGGACAGGGATTAAACACAGATACGCAGTATTTT.